This TCR beta chain was recovered during a study of shared clonotypes between healthy human individuals. Points on this clone: No antigen is known for it.

This CDR3 has 14 residues. Per the germline V gene, CDR1 is WSHSY and CDR2 is SAAADI. V dropped 3 bases and J dropped 2 bases, with 10 bases sitting between them. Study results and limitations: Blood alone was sampled, and tissue repertoires likely differ. Shared clonotypes across all four donors exceeded non-shared ones in generation probability.

Here immunoSEQ multiplex PCR was the method, and the copy in TCRdb shows in-frame clones only, minus some. The sample consists of 2 million to 3 million clones, approximately 94% of them appearing once. The sequencing sample was made of naive CD4+ T cells from PBMCs. Sample subset: CD45RA+ positively selected. This TCR derives from a man between 18 and 35 years old in good health. Some clones in this sample may be carry-over from other donors' samples. The chain links TRBV10-2 to TRBJ2-5; TRBD1 might be the D (6 bases). The CDR3 is CASSDGTLQETQYF. DNA of the CDR3: TGCGCCAGCAGTGACGGGACACTACAAGAGACCCAGTACTTC.